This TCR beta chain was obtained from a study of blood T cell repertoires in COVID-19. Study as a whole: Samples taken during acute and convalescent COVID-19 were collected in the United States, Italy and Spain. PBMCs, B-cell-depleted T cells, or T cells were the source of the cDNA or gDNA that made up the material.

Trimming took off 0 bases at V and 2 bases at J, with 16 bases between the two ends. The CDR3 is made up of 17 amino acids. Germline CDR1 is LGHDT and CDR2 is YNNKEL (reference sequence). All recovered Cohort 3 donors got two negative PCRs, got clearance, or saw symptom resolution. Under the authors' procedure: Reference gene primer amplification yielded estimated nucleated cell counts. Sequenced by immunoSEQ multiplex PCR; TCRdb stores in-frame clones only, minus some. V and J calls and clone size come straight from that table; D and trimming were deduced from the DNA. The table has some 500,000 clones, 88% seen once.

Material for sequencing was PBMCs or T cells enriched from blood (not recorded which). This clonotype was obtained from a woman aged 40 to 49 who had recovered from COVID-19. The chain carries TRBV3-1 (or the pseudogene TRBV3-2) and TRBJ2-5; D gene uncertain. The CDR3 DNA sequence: TGTGCCAGCAGCCAAGATCTAGTCACGGCGGAGCAAGAGACCCAGTACTTC. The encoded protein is CASSQDLVTAEQETQYF.